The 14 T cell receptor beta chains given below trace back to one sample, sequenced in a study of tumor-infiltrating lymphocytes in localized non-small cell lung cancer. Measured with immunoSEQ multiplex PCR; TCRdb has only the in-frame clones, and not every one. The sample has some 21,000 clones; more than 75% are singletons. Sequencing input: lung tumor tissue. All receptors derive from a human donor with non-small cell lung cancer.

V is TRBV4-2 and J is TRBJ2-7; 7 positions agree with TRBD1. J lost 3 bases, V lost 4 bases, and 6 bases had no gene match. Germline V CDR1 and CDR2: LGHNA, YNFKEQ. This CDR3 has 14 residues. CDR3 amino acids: CASSPRQGFYEQYF. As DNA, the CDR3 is TGTGCCAGCAGCCCTAGACAGGGATTCTACGAGCAGTACTTC.

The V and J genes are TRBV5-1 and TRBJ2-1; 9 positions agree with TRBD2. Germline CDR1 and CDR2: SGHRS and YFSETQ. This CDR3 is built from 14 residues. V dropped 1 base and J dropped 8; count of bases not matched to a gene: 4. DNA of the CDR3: TGCGCCAGCAGCTTGTATAGCGGGAGCTATGAGCAGTTCTTC. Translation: CASSLYSGSYEQFF.

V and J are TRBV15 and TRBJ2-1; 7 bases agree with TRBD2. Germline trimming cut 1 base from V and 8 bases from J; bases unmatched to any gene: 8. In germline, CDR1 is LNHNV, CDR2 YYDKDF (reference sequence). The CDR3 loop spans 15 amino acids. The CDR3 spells CATSRGAGEVDEQFF. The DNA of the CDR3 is TGTGCCACCAGCAGAGGGGCGGGAGAAGTGGATGAGCAGTTCTTC.

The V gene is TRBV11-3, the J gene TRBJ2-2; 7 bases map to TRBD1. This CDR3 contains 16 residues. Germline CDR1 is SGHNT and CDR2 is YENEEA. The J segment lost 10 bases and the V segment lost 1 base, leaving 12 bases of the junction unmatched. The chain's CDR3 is CASSLGVGQGVEELFF. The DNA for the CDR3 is TGTGCCAGCAGCTTAGGAGTCGGGCAGGGGGTAGAGGAGCTGTTTTTT.

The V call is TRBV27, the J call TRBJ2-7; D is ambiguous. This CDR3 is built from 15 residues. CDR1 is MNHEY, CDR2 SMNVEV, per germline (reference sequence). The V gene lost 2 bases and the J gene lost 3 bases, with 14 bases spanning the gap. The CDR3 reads CASSLVVARYYEQYF. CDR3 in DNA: TGTGCCAGCAGTTTAGTCGTAGCAAGGTACTACGAGCAGTACTTC.

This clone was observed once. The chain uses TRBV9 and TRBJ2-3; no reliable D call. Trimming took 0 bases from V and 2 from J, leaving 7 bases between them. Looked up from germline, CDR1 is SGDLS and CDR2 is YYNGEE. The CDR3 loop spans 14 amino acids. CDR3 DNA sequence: TGTGCCAGCAGCGTAGGGGAACCCACAGATACGCAGTATTTT. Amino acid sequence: CASSVGEPTDTQYF.

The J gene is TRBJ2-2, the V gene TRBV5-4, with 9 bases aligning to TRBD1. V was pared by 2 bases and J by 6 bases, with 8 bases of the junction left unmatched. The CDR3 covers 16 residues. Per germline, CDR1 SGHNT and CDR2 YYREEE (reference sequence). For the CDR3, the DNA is TGTGCCAGCAGCTTCTGGACAGGGGTGTCGGCCGGGGAGCTGTTTTTT. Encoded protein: CASSFWTGVSAGELFF.

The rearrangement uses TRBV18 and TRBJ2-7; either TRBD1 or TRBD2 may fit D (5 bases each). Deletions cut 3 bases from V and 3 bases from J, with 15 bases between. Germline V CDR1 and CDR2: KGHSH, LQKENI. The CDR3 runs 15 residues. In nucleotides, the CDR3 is TGTGCCAGCTCACCCCGGGGCCTAGAATACTACGAGCAGTACTTC. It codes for CASSPRGLEYYEQYF. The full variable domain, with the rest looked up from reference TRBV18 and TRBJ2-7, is NAGVMQNPRHLVRRRGQEARLRCSPMKGHSHVYWYRQLPEEGLKFMVYLQKENIIDESGMPKERFSAEFPKEGPSILRIQQVVRGDSAAYFCASSPRGLEYYEQYFGPGTRLTVT.

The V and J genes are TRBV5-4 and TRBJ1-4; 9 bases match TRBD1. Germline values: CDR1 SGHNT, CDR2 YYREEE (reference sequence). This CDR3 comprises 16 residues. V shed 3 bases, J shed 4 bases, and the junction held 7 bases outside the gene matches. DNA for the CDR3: TGTGCCAGCAGCTCACGGACAGGGGCGGTTAATGAAAAACTGTTTTTT. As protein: CASSSRTGAVNEKLFF.

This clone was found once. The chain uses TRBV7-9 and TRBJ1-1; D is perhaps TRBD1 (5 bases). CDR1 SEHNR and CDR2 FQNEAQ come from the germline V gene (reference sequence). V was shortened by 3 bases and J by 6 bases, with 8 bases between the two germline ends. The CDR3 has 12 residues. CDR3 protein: CASSFRVSEAFF. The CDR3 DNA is TGTGCCAGCAGCTTCAGGGTGTCTGAAGCTTTCTTT.

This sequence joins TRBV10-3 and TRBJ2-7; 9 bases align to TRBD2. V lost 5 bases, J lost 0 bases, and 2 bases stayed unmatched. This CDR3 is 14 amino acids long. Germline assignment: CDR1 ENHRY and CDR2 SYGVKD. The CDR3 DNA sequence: TGTGCCATCAGTAGCGGGGGGAGCTCCTACGAGCAGTACTTC. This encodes CAISSGGSSYEQYF.

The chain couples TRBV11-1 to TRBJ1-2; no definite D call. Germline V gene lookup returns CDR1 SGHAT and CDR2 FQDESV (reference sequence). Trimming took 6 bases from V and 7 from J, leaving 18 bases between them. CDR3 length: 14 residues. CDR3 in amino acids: CASSGPDPWGGYTF. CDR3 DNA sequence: TGTGCCAGCAGTGGCCCGGACCCATGGGGTGGCTACACCTTC.

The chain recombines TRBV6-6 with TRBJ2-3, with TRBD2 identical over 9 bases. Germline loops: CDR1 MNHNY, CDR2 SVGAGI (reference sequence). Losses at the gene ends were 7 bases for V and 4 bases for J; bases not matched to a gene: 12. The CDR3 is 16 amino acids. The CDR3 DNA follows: TGTGCCAGCATGACGCGCGGGAGGGACAGAGCAGATACGCAGTATTTT. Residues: CASMTRGRDRADTQYF.

The CDR3 spells CASRRTSSTDTQYF. CDR3 sequence (DNA): TGTGCCAGCCGCAGGACAAGTAGCACAGATACGCAGTATTTT. This chain links TRBV19 with TRBJ2-3, with D possibly TRBD1 on 5 matching bases. Trimming took 9 bases from V and 0 from J, leaving 13 bases between them. The V gene's germline CDR1 is LNHDA and CDR2 SQIVND (reference sequence). The CDR3 has 14 amino acids.